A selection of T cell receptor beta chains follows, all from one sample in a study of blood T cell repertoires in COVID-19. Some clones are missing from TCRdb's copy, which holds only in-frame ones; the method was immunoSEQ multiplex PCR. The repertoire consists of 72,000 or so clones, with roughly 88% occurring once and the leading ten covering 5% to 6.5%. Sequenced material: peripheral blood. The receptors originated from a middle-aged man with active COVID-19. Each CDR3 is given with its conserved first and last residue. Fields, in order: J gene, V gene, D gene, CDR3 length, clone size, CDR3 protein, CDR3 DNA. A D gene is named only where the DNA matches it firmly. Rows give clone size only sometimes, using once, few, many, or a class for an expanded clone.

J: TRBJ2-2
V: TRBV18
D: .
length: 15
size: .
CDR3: CASSPPVLRSGELFF
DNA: TGTGCCAGCTCACCACCGGTCCTACGTTCCGGGGAGCTGTTTTTT

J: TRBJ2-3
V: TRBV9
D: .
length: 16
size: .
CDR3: CASSPVRGTGTDTQYF
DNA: TGTGCCAGCAGCCCGGTAAGGGGCACGGGCACAGATACGCAGTATTTT

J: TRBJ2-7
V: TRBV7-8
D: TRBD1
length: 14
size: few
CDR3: CASSSGTGVGEQYF
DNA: TGTGCCAGCAGCTCAGGGACAGGGGTGGGCGAGCAGTACTTC

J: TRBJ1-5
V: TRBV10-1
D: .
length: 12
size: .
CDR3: CASRPPGQPQHF
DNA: TGCGCCAGCAGACCTCCAGGACAGCCCCAGCATTTT

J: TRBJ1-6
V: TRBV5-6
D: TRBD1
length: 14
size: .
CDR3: CASSWDSYNSPLHF
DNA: TGTGCCAGCAGCTGGGACAGCTATAATTCACCCCTCCACTTT

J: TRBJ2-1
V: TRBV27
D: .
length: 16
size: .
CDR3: CASSSTQGLLYNEQFF
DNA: TGTGCCAGCAGTTCCACCCAGGGGCTGCTATACAATGAGCAGTTCTTC

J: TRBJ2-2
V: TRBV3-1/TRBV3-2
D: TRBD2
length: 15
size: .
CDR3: CASSYGLASTGELFF
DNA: TGTGCCAGCAGCTATGGACTAGCGAGCACCGGGGAGCTGTTTTTT

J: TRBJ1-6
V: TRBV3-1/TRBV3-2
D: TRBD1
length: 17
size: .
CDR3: CASSQAPPGTGNSPLHF
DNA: TGTGCCAGCAGCCAAGCACCCCCCGGGACAGGTAATTCACCCCTCCACTTT

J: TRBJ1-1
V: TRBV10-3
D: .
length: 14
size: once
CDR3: CAIMSQGGGTEAFF
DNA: TGTGCCATCATGTCTCAGGGAGGGGGCACTGAAGCTTTCTTT

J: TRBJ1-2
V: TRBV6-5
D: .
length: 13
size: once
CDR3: CASSYSTDYGYTF
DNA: TGTGCCAGCAGTTACTCGACAGACTATGGCTACACCTTC

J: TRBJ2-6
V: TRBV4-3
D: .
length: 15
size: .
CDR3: CASSQDNSGANVLTF
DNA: TGCGCCAGCAGCCAAGATAATTCTGGGGCCAACGTCCTGACTTTC

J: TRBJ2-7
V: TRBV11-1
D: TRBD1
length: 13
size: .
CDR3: CASSLDRGYEQYF
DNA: TGTGCCAGCAGCTTGGACAGGGGGTACGAGCAGTACTTC

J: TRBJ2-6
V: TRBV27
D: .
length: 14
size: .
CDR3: CASADRAGANVLTF
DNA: TGTGCCAGCGCAGACAGAGCTGGGGCCAACGTCCTGACTTTC

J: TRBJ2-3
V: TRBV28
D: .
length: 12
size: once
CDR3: CASSLTLYTQYF
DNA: TGTGCCAGCAGTTTAACTCTATATACGCAGTATTTT

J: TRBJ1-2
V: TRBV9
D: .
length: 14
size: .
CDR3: CASSETQGGYGYTF
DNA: TGTGCCAGCAGCGAGACGCAGGGAGGCTATGGCTACACCTTC

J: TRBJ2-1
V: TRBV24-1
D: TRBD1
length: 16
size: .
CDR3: CATSDRTGGSRNEQFF
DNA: TGTGCCACCAGTGATCGGACAGGGGGCTCTCGAAATGAGCAGTTCTTC

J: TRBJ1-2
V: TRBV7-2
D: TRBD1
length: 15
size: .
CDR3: CASSWDRVGNYGYTF
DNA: TGTGCCAGCAGCTGGGACAGGGTGGGGAACTATGGCTACACCTTC

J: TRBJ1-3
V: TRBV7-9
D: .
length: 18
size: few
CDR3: CASSLALIVTGAGNTIYF
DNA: TGTGCCAGCAGCTTAGCCCTTATCGTCACGGGAGCGGGAAACACCATATATTTT

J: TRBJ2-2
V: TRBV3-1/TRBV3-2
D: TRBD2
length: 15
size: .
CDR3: CASSEGLAGTGELFF
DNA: TGTGCCAGCAGCGAGGGACTAGCGGGGACCGGGGAGCTGTTTTTT

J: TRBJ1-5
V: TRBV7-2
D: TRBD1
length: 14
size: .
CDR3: CASSPRDRDQPQHF
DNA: TGTGCCAGCAGCCCCCGGGACAGAGATCAGCCCCAGCATTTT